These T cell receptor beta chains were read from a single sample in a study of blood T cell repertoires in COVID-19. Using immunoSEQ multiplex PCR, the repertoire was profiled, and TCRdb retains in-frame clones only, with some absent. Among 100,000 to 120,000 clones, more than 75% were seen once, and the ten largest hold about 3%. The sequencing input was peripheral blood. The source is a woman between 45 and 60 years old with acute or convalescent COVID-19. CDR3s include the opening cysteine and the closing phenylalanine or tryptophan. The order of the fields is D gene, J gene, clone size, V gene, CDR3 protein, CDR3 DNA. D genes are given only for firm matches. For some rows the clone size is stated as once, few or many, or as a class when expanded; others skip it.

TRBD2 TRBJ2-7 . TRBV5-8 CASSYREGRIGYEQYF TGTGCCAGCAGCTACCGGGAGGGCCGTATAGGCTACGAGCAGTACTTC
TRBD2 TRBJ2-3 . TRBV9 CASSVGGAGPFGTDTQYF TGTGCCAGCAGCGTAGGCGGAGCGGGGCCGTTTGGCACAGATACGCAGTATTTT
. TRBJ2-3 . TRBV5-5 CASSFQSPDTQYF TGTGCCAGCAGCTTCCAGTCGCCAGATACGCAGTATTTT
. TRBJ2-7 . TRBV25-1 CASSLDGIGYEQYF TGTGCCAGCAGTCTAGACGGGATAGGCTACGAGCAGTACTTC
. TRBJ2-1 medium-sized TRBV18 CASSVTGYYNEQFF TGTGCCAGCTCGGTGACTGGTTACTACAATGAGCAGTTCTTC
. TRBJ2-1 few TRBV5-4 CASSSPSQAHSYNEQFF TGTGCCAGCAGCTCCCCCTCCCAGGCTCACTCCTACAATGAGCAGTTCTTC
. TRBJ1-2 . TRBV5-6 CASGPTGLYGYTF TGTGCCAGCGGTCCGACAGGACTCTATGGCTACACCTTC
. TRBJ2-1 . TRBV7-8 CASSDPLGRRYDEQFF TGTGCCAGCAGCGATCCCCTAGGTAGGCGGTACGATGAGCAGTTCTTC
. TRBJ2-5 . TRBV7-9 CASSPGGPRETQYF TGTGCCAGCAGCCCCGGGGGACCGAGGGAGACCCAGTACTTC
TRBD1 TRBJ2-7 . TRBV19 CASSYGTAYEQYF TGTGCCAGTAGTTACGGGACAGCCTACGAGCAGTACTTC
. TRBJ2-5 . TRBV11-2 CASSLAPLRGETQYF TGTGCCAGCAGCTTAGCGCCCCTTAGGGGAGAGACCCAGTACTTC
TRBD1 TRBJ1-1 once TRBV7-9 CASSLAWDRNTEAFF TGTGCCAGCAGCTTAGCCTGGGACAGGAACACTGAAGCTTTCTTT
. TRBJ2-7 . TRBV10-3 CAISEGGSGTTYEQYF TGTGCCATCAGTGAAGGGGGTTCAGGAACTACCTACGAGCAGTACTTC
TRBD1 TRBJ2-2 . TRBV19 CASSIAVDRVNTGELFF TGTGCCAGTAGTATAGCCGTGGACAGGGTGAACACCGGGGAGCTGTTTTTT
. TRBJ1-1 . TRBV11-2 CASSLEGAGVLGTEAFF TGTGCCAGCAGCTTAGAGGGGGCAGGCGTATTGGGCACTGAAGCTTTCTTT
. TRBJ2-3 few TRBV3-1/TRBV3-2 CASSRQGGPYTDTQYF TGTGCCAGCAGCCGGCAAGGCGGGCCGTACACAGATACGCAGTATTTT
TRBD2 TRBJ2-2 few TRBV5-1 CASSLVSGRTTGELFF TGCGCCAGCAGCTTGGTTAGCGGGAGGACCACCGGGGAGCTGTTTTTT
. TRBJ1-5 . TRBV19 CASSLKGGSNSNQPQHF TGTGCCAGTAGCCTCAAGGGGGGGAGCAATAGCAATCAGCCCCAGCATTTT
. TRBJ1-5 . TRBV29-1 CSVLTQERLSQHF TGCAGCGTACTGACGCAGGAAAGATTGTCCCAGCATTTT
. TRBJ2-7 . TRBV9 CASSVGVGGSAEQYF TGTGCCAGCAGCGTAGGGGTTGGAGGTTCAGCCGAGCAGTACTTC
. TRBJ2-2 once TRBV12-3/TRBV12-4 CASSLARGGELFF TGTGCCAGCAGTTTAGCCCGGGGGGGGGAGCTGTTTTTT
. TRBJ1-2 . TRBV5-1 CASSPRRGNGYTF TGCGCCAGCAGCCCGCGCCGGGGAAATGGCTACACCTTC
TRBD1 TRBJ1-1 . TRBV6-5 CASRPSGQRNTEAFF TGTGCCAGCAGACCCTCGGGACAGCGGAACACTGAAGCTTTCTTT
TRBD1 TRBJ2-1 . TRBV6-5 CASREAGGQFF TGTGCCAGCAGGGAGGCAGGGGGGCAGTTCTTC
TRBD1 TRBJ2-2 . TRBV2 CASSFRTGLNTGELFF TGTGCCAGCAGTTTCCGGACAGGGTTGAACACCGGGGAGCTGTTTTTT
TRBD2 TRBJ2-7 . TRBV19 CASSMLFRGREETNYEQYF TGTGCCAGTAGTATGCTTTTCCGAGGGCGGGAGGAGACCAACTACGAGCAGTACTTC
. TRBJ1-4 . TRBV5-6 CASSLGQTHNEKLFF TGTGCCAGCAGCTTGGGCCAAACTCATAATGAAAAACTGTTTTTT
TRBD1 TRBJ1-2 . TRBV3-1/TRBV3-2 CASSRSRTGRNGYTF TGTGCCAGCAGCCGATCCCGGACAGGGAGGAATGGCTACACCTTC
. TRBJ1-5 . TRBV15 CATSSQGRQPQHF TGTGCCACCAGCTCTCAGGGGAGACAGCCCCAGCATTTT
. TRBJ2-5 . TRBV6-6 CASSDSQGGGTQYF TGTGCCAGCAGCGACTCTCAGGGAGGTGGGACCCAGTACTTC
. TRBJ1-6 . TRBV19 CASSNRSSYNSPLHF TGTGCCAGTAGTAACAGGAGCTCCTATAATTCACCCCTCCACTTT
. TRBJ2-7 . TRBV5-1 CASSPLAASSYEQYF TGCGCCAGCAGCCCCTTAGCGGCATCCTCCTACGAGCAGTACTTC
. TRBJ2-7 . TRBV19 CASSQVPLSYEQYF TGTGCCAGTAGTCAGGTTCCCCTCTCCTACGAGCAGTACTTC
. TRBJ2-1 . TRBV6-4 CASSPEDKQEQFF TGTGCCAGCAGCCCCGAAGACAAGCAGGAGCAGTTCTTC
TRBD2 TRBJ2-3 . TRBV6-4 CASSDVLAGSDTQYF TGTGCCAGCAGTGACGTCCTAGCGGGGTCAGATACGCAGTATTTT
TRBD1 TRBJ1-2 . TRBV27 CASSSLTGVGTNYGYTF TGTGCCAGCAGTAGCCTGACAGGGGTAGGAACTAACTATGGCTACACCTTC
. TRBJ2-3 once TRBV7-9 CASSLDRSGGTTDTQYF TGTGCCAGCAGCTTAGATCGTAGCGGAGGAACCACAGATACGCAGTATTTT
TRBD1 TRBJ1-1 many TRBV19 CASSIEVTGGNGAFF TGTGCCAGTAGTATAGAGGTGACAGGGGGCAACGGAGCTTTCTTT
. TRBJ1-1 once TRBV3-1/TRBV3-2 CASSYPGLAHRAFF TGTGCCAGCAGCTATCCGGGACTCGCACATAGAGCTTTCTTT
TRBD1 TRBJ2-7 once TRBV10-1 CASSLPGGTGEQYF TGCGCCAGCAGTTTGCCAGGGGGAACGGGCGAGCAGTACTTC
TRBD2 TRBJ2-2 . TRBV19 CASSIELGGRNSGELFF TGTGCCAGTAGTATAGAGTTGGGAGGGAGAAACTCCGGGGAGCTGTTTTTT
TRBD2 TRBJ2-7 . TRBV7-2 CASSLPSGSPYF TGTGCCAGCAGCTTACCCAGCGGGAGTCCTTACTTC
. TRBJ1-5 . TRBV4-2 CASSQLFSGNQPQHF TGTGCCAGCAGCCAATTATTCTCAGGGAATCAGCCCCAGCATTTT
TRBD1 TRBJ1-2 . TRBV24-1 CATSDRGQGARGYTF TGTGCCACCAGTGACCGGGGACAGGGGGCGCGAGGCTACACCTTC
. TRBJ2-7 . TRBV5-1 CASSKTAGTPSYEQYF TGCGCCAGCAGCAAGACAGCCGGGACTCCCTCCTACGAGCAGTACTTC